Presented here are 19 T cell receptor beta chains from one specimen sequenced in a study of T cell therapy after organ transplantation. Time point specified: 20-29 weeks after completion of therapy. Their recognized antigens are unknown. Assay used: immunoSEQ multiplex PCR; TCRdb lists only in-frame clones, some missing. This table holds about 17,000 clones, roughly 85% found once. Sequenced here: CD8+ T cells from blood, sampled after autologous CMV-specific T cell therapy. All receptors come from a human patient who had received a solid organ transplant and had CMV disease. Some T cells may be the graft donor's.

The chain couples TRBV11-3 to TRBJ2-1; D remains unclear. Trimming shortened V by 3 bases and J by 10 bases, and 13 bases separated the two germline ends. CDR3 size: 13 residues. Germline V gives CDR1 SGHNT, CDR2 YENEEA. CDR3 in amino acids: CASSFLGLGEQFF. CDR3 sequence (DNA): TGTGCCAGCAGCTTCTTAGGTCTGGGGGAGCAGTTCTTC.

The genes are TRBV7-6 and TRBJ1-1, with a tentative D call TRBD1 (5 bases). The V and J ends lost 1 base and 1 base respectively, with 10 bases between them. Per germline, CDR1 SGHVS and CDR2 FNYEAQ. CDR3 length: 15 amino acids. The CDR3 loop is CASSLVGQRNTEAFF. CDR3 bases: TGTGCCAGCAGCTTAGTGGGGCAGCGGAACACTGAAGCTTTCTTT.

The chain carries TRBV6-5 and TRBJ2-4; TRBD1 agrees at 7 bases. This CDR3 contains 14 residues. Trimming took 4 bases from V and 12 from J; bases not matched to a gene: 12. Germline-derived CDR1 and CDR2 are MNHEY and SVGAGI. CDR3 residues: CASSSGTEPLRQYF. The CDR3 region has the DNA TGTGCCAGCAGTTCCGGGACAGAACCCCTCCGTCAGTACTTC.

V gene TRBV30 combines with J gene TRBJ1-2; 8 bases align to TRBD1. Germline CDR1 reads GTSNPN; CDR2 reads SVGIG (reference sequence). There are 14 residues in the CDR3. The trim removed 0 bases at V and 4 bases at J, leaving 4 bases unmatched. The CDR3 here is CAWSVGTGIYGYTF. The DNA of the CDR3 is TGTGCCTGGAGTGTCGGGACAGGAATCTATGGCTACACCTTC. Complete variable domain (other parts from reference TRBV30 and TRBJ1-2): SQTIHQWPATLVQPVGSPLSLECTVEGTSNPNLYWYRQAAGRGLQLLFYSVGIGQISSEVPQNLSASRPQDRQFILSSKKLLLSDSGFYLCAWSVGTGIYGYTFGSGTRLTVV.

The J gene is TRBJ2-1, the V gene TRBV5-1, with 7 bases aligning to TRBD2. The CDR3 is made up of 17 amino acids. After removal of 4 bases from V and 3 bases from J, the junction contained 13 bases not matched to a gene. Germline loops: CDR1 SGHRS, CDR2 YFSETQ. This chain's CDR3 is CASSTTSATAFYNEQFF. In nucleotides, the CDR3 is TGCGCCAGCAGCACTACTAGCGCAACAGCGTTCTACAATGAGCAGTTCTTC.

V gene TRBV18 combines with J gene TRBJ2-5; tentatively, D is TRBD1 or TRBD2 (6 bases each). V lost 0 bases to trimming and J lost 0 bases, with 8 bases between them. CDR1 and CDR2 from the germline V gene are KGHSH and LQKENI. CDR3 length: 15 amino acids. The CDR3 nucleotides are TGTGCCAGCTCACCACCGGGGGGCTACCAAGAGACCCAGTACTTC. This translates into CASSPPGGYQETQYF.

The chain employs TRBV19 and TRBJ1-1, with a tentative D call TRBD1 (6 bases). Germline V lookup: CDR1 LNHDA, CDR2 SQIVND (reference sequence). This CDR3 contains 13 residues. Trimming pared 6 bases from V and 1 base from J, leaving 9 bases between. CDR3 residues: CASSKGQNTEAFF. The CDR3 nucleotides read TGTGCCAGTAGCAAGGGACAGAACACTGAAGCTTTCTTT.

V gene TRBV5-6 combines with J gene TRBJ1-5; D gene unclear. Germline CDR1 reads SGHDT; CDR2 reads YYEEEE. V lost 0 bases, J lost 0 bases, and 4 bases lay in between. This CDR3 has 14 residues. CDR3 DNA: TGTGCCAGCAGCTTGGCATCTAGCAATCAGCCCCAGCATTTT. Protein: CASSLASSNQPQHF. The variable domain in full, with the rest retrieved from reference TRBV5-6 and TRBJ1-5, is DAGVTQSPTHLIKTRGQQVTLRCSPKSGHDTVSWYQQALGQGPQFIFQYYEEEERQRGNFPDRFSGHQFPNYSSELNVNALLLGDSALYLCASSLASSNQPQHFGDGTRLSIL.

A note on this clone: Other DNA sequences within the sample encode an identical CDR3. The V call is TRBV27, the J call TRBJ2-1; D may match TRBD1 or TRBD2 (5 bases each). Trimming stripped 5 bases from V and 4 bases from J, with 12 bases between. The CDR3 is made up of 14 amino acids. CDR1 is MNHEY and CDR2 is SMNVEV in the germline V gene (reference sequence). The CDR3 DNA reads TGTGCCAGCAGTCCAGGGACCGAGTACAATGAGCAGTTCTTC. Amino acids: CASSPGTEYNEQFF.

The chain combines TRBV30 with TRBJ2-7; D possibly corresponds to TRBD1 (5 bases). Per the germline V gene, CDR1 is GTSNPN and CDR2 is SVGIG (reference sequence). Deletions cut 5 bases from V and 0 bases from J, with 11 bases between. The CDR3 runs to 13 residues. CDR3 loop: CAWADSASYEQYF. CDR3 DNA: TGTGCCTGGGCAGACAGTGCCTCCTACGAGCAGTACTTC.

This chain links TRBV2 with TRBJ2-3; D gene uncertain. The V gene's germline CDR1 is SNHLY and CDR2 FYNNEI. V lost 3 bases to trimming and J lost 4 bases, with 11 bases between them. The CDR3 runs 14 residues. This CDR3 is CASSEEPSPDTQYF. The CDR3 region has the DNA TGTGCCAGCAGTGAGGAGCCTTCCCCAGATACGCAGTATTTT. Complete variable domain (other parts from reference TRBV2 and TRBJ2-3): EPEVTQTPSHQVTQMGQEVILRCVPISNHLYFYWYRQILGQKVEFLVSFYNNEISEKSEIFDDQFSVERPDGSNFTLKIRSTKLEDSAMYFCASSEEPSPDTQYFGPGTRLTVL.

The chain uses TRBV27 and TRBJ2-5; TRBD2 matches 8 bases. Per the germline V gene, CDR1 is MNHEY and CDR2 is SMNVEV (reference sequence). The CDR3 totals 15 residues. V was pared by 5 bases and J by 2 bases, with 7 bases of the junction left unmatched. CDR3 nucleotides: TGTGCCAGCAGTCCGATCGGACTAGCTCAAGAGACCCAGTACTTC. It specifies CASSPIGLAQETQYF.

This chain uses TRBV7-9 with TRBJ1-5; D unresolved. Germline CDR1 and CDR2: SEHNR and FQNEAQ (reference sequence). CDR3 size: 13 residues. V lost 2 bases, J lost 1 base, and 3 bases lay in between. The CDR3 region is CASSLFSNQPQHF. The CDR3 DNA reads TGTGCCAGCAGCTTATTCAGCAATCAGCCCCAGCATTTT.

J is TRBJ1-2 and V is TRBV7-6; D unclear. CDR3 size: 14 residues. Germline lookup yields CDR1 SGHVS and CDR2 FNYEAQ. V lost 0 bases, J lost 8 bases, and 13 bases lay in between. The DNA for the CDR3 is TGTGCCAGCAGCTTAGCAGGCAGCGGAGAGGGCTACACCTTC. This translates into CASSLAGSGEGYTF. Variable domain in full (rest from reference TRBV7-6 and TRBJ1-2): GAGVSQSPRYKVTKRGQDVALRCDPISGHVSLYWYRQALGQGPEFLTYFNYEAQQDKSGLPNDRFSAERPEGSISTLTIQRTEQRDSAMYRCASSLAGSGEGYTFGSGTRLTVV.

CDR3 sequence reads: CASSPPHSYEQYF. CDR3 nucleotide sequence: TGTGCCAGCAGCCCCCCCCACAGCTACGAGCAGTACTTC. The V call is TRBV13, the J call TRBJ2-7; D is unresolved. CDR1 and CDR2 from the germline V gene are PRHDT and FYEKMQ (reference sequence). CDR3 length equals 13 residues. V was shortened by 5 bases and J by 3 bases, with 11 bases between the two germline ends.

The rearrangement links TRBV7-9 to TRBJ2-7; D is possibly TRBD2 (6 bases). V lost 5 bases to trimming and J lost 6 bases, with 23 bases between them. The CDR3 totals 16 residues. Germline CDR1 and CDR2: SEHNR and FQNEAQ (reference sequence). The CDR3 spells CASSAQRGREVGEQYF. In nucleotides, the CDR3 is TGTGCCAGCAGCGCACAGAGGGGCAGGGAGGTAGGCGAGCAGTACTTC.

This chain uses TRBV6-1 with TRBJ2-7; no firm D call. Per the germline V gene, CDR1 is MNHNS and CDR2 is SASEGT. The CDR3 loop spans 12 amino acids. The V gene lost 2 bases and the J gene lost 7 bases, with 9 bases spanning the gap. As DNA, the CDR3 is TGTGCCAGCAGTGAATATTTGCGGGAGCAGTACTTC. Its translation: CASSEYLREQYF.

The chain carries TRBV30 and TRBJ2-7; D gene unclear. Germline lookup yields CDR1 GTSNPN and CDR2 SVGIG (reference sequence). There are 14 residues in the CDR3. The V end was cut by 4 bases, the J end by 5 bases, with 18 bases between. The CDR3 reads CAWNSRGRSNEQYF. Written as DNA, the CDR3 is TGTGCCTGGAACTCACGAGGACGGAGTAACGAGCAGTACTTC. Looking up the rest from reference TRBV30 and TRBJ2-7 gives the full variable domain: SQTIHQWPATLVQPVGSPLSLECTVEGTSNPNLYWYRQAAGRGLQLLFYSVGIGQISSEVPQNLSASRPQDRQFILSSKKLLLSDSGFYLCAWNSRGRSNEQYFGPGTRLTVT.

The gene calls are TRBV27 and TRBJ2-7; TRBD2 matches 10 bases. V shed 2 bases, J shed 6 bases, and the junction held 16 bases outside the gene matches. This CDR3 comprises 18 residues. Germline assignment: CDR1 MNHEY and CDR2 SMNVEV (reference sequence). The CDR3 DNA reads TGTGCCAGCAGTTTACGGCTAGCGGGAGTGAGTGGTTTCGGCGAGCAGTACTTC. Translating gives CASSLRLAGVSGFGEQYF.